This record looks at one TCR beta chain sequence and its context. As yet, its antigen is unknown. This sample stems from a study of CD8 T cells in Susac syndrome. Broader study findings: Repertoires of Susac syndrome CD4+ T cells lacked clonal expansion.

CD8+ and CD4+ T cells from blood underwent TCR beta sequencing, which was carried out in a high-throughput format. TEMRA cells were FACS-enriched, unlike CD8+ and CD4+ T cells, which were negatively isolated. RNA, at about 0.45 to 1 ug, was reverse transcribed with random hexamers. Multiplex immunoSEQ PCR targeted 54 Vbeta and 13 Jbeta TCR beta segments. TCRdb re-called the immunoSEQ multiplex PCR reads with MiXCR, one entry per CDR3 protein. The table includes 210,000 or so distinct CDR3 sequences, 94% detected once. The origin of this receptor is a human donor with Susac syndrome. Sequencing used CD4+ T cells from PBMCs.

For the CDR3, the DNA is TGCAGCGTTCAGCCGAGCTCCTACAATGAGCAGTTCTTC. Translation: CSVQPSSYNEQFF. This rearrangement joins TRBV29-1 to TRBJ2-1; D gene unclear. CDR3 length equals 13 residues. Germline V gives CDR1 SQVTM, CDR2 ANQGSEA. Trimming cost V 5 bases and J 0 bases, with 8 bases left between them.